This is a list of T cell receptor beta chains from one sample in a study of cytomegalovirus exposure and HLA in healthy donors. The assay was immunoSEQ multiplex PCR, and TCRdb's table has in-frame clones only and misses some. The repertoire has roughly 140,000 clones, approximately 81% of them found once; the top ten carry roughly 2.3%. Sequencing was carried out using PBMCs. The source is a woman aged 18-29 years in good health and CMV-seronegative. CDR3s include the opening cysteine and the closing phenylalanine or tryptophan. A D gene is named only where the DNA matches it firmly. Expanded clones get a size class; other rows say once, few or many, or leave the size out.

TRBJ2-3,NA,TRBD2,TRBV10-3,CAISESRAGLTDTQYF,TGTGCCATCAGTGAGTCGAGAGCGGGACTCACAGATACGCAGTATTTT
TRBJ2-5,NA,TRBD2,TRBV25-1,CASSGRAGDLQETQYF,TGTGCCAGCAGTGGGCGGGCGGGGGACCTCCAAGAGACCCAGTACTTC
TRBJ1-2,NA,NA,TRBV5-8,CASSLNAGAGGYTF,TGTGCCAGCAGCTTGAACGCGGGGGCAGGAGGCTACACCTTC
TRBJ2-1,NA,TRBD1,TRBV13,CASSSPGSRGNEQFF,TGTGCCAGCAGCTCTCCGGGATCCAGGGGGAATGAGCAGTTCTTC
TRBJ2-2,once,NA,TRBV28,CASSFFRGSGELFF,TGTGCCAGCAGTTTTTTTCGGGGGTCCGGGGAGCTGTTTTTT
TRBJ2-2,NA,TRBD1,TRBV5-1,CASSLDRGNTGELFF,TGCGCCAGCAGCTTGGACAGGGGGAACACCGGGGAGCTGTTTTTT
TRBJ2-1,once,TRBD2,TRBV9,CASSSLGLAYNEQFF,TGTGCCAGCAGCTCACTGGGACTAGCCTACAATGAGCAGTTCTTC
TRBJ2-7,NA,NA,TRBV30,CAWSVSVAEQYF,TGTGCCTGGAGTGTTTCAGTAGCCGAGCAGTACTTC
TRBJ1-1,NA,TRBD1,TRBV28,CASSNRGEAFF,TGTGCCAGCAGTAACAGGGGTGAAGCTTTCTTT
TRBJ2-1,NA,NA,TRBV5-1,CASAAGGEYNEQFF,TGCGCCAGCGCTGCCGGGGGAGAATACAATGAGCAGTTCTTC
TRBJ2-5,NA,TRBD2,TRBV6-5,CASLGLAGGQETQYF,TGTGCCAGCCTGGGACTAGCGGGAGGGCAAGAGACCCAGTACTTC
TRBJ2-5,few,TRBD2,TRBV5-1,CASSLGSGGEETQYF,TGCGCCAGCAGCTTGGGGAGCGGGGGAGAAGAGACCCAGTACTTC
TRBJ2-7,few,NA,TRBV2,CASSGTRSTYEQYF,TGTGCCAGCAGTGGGACAAGAAGCACCTACGAGCAGTACTTC
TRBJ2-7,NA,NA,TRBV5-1,CASSYTGSSYEQYF,TGCGCCAGCAGCTACACGGGGTCTTCCTACGAGCAGTACTTC
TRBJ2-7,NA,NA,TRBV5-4,CASSLELWDGGEQYF,TGTGCCAGCAGCTTGGAATTATGGGATGGAGGCGAGCAGTACTTC
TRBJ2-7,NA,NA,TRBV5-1,CASSLGLVDEQYF,TGCGCCAGCAGCTTGGGGCTTGTCGACGAGCAGTACTTC
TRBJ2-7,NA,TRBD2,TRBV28,CASSLSAGVYEQYF,TGTGCCAGCAGTTTATCGGCGGGGGTCTACGAGCAGTACTTC
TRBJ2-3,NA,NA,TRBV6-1,CASSVTGSSTDTQYF,TGTGCCAGCAGTGTAACGGGTTCTAGCACAGATACGCAGTATTTT